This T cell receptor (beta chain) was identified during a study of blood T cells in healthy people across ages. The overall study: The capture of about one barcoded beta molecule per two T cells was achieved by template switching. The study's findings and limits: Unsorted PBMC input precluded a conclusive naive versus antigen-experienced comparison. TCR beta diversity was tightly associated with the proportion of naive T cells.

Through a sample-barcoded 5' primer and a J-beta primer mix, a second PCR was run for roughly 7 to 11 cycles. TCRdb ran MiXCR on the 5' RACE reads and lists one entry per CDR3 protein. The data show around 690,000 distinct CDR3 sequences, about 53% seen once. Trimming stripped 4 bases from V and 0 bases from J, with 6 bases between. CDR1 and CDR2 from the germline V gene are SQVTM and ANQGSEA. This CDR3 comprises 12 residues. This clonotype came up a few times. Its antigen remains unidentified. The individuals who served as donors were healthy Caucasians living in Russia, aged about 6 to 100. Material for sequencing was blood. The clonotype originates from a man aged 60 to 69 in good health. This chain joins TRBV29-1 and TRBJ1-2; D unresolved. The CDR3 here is CSVAGANYGYTF. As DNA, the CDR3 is TGCAGCGTTGCGGGAGCTAACTATGGCTACACCTTC.